A selection of T cell receptor beta chains follows, all from one sample in a study of regulatory T cells in long-lasting Graves disease. TCRdb itself ran the multiplex PCR reads through MiXCR, one entry per CDR3 protein. In the table there are 350,000 to 450,000 distinct CDR3 sequences, 15% of which are singletons. This sample was also put to use in a study of T cells in Graves' hyperthyroidism and ophthalmopathy.

Sample: peripheral blood mononuclear cells (PBMCs), taken at new diagnosis, from a patient treated with antithyroid drugs. All receptors come from a woman between 35 and 50 years old with Graves disease. Both conserved end residues are part of each CDR3. The D gene is left open where the match is weak. Rows give clone size only sometimes, using once, few, many, or a class for an expanded clone.

clone size,D gene,J gene,V gene,CDR3 DNA,CDR3 protein
many,-,TRBJ2-7,TRBV6-1,TGTGCCAGCGCTAAGGACGGCTACGAGCAGTACTTC,CASAKDGYEQYF
many,TRBD1,TRBJ2-7,TRBV2,TGTGCCAGCAGTGTTCGACAGGGACCGGACGAGCAGTACTTC,CASSVRQGPDEQYF
many,-,TRBJ2-5,TRBV5-5,TGTGCCAGCAGCCAATCAGGGGACCTACAAGAGACCCAGTACTTC,CASSQSGDLQETQYF
many,-,TRBJ2-1,TRBV12-3/TRBV12-4,TGTGCCAGCAGACGAGTCGGGGCCAATGAGCAGTTCTTC,CASRRVGANEQFF
few,TRBD1,TRBJ2-1,TRBV9,TGTGCCAGCAATCGGGACAGGGGCCACAATGAGCAGTTCTTC,CASNRDRGHNEQFF
many,-,TRBJ1-1,TRBV6-2/TRBV6-3,TGTGCCAGCAGTTACAGGGGTACTTCTGAAGCTTTCTTT,CASSYRGTSEAFF
many,TRBD2,TRBJ2-1,TRBV7-9,TGTGCCAGCAGCTCTAGCGGGGGCTACAATGAGCAGTTCTTC,CASSSSGGYNEQFF
few,TRBD1,TRBJ1-2,TRBV29-1,TGCAGCGGCGGACAGGGGGCGTCTGGCTACACCTTC,CSGGQGASGYTF
many,-,TRBJ2-2,TRBV10-3,TGTGCCATCAGTGATGTGGCCGGGGAGCTGTTTTTT,CAISDVAGELFF
many,-,TRBJ2-1,TRBV12-3/TRBV12-4,TGTGCCAGCAGCCTGCAAACTGGCCACAATGAGCAGTTCTTC,CASSLQTGHNEQFF
few,-,TRBJ2-7,TRBV28,TGTGCCAGCAGTTTGTTCCGGGGAGAGCCCTACGAGCAGTACTTC,CASSLFRGEPYEQYF
many,-,TRBJ2-5,TRBV3-1,TGTGCCAGCAGCCCGGTGGAAGGGGAGACCCAGTACTTC,CASSPVEGETQYF
many,-,TRBJ1-3,TRBV20-1,TGCAGTGCTAGAGATCGACGGGGGGCGACCTCTGGAAACACCATATATTTT,CSARDRRGATSGNTIYF
-,-,TRBJ2-1,TRBV11-3,TGTGCCAGCAGCTTAGTTGGGCGATTTGAGGAGGGGATGAGCTCCTACAATGAGCAGTTCTTC,CASSLVGRFEEGMSSYNEQFF
-,TRBD2,TRBJ2-1,TRBV4-1,TGCGCCAGCAGCCAAGTGATCCTAGCGGGAGGGCCACGGTACAATGAGCAGTTCTTC,CASSQVILAGGPRYNEQFF
few,-,TRBJ2-1,TRBV12-3/TRBV12-4,TGTGCCAGCAGTCGGCAACAGGGTGAGAATGAGCAGTTCTTC,CASSRQQGENEQFF
-,TRBD2,TRBJ2-2,TRBV4-3,TGCGCCAGCAGCCAAGTAGCGGGAGGGACTAACACCGGGGAGCTGTTTTTT,CASSQVAGGTNTGELFF
many,-,TRBJ2-2,TRBV12-3/TRBV12-4,TGTGCCAGCAGCCCGAAAACCGGGGAGCTGTTTTTT,CASSPKTGELFF
-,TRBD2,TRBJ2-3,TRBV5-1,TGCGCCAGCAGCATGGGACTAGCGGTTAGCACAGATACGCAGTATTTT,CASSMGLAVSTDTQYF
many,-,TRBJ2-1,TRBV5-1,TGCGCCAGCAGCTTGGCCCCCCAGATAAGCGCCTACAATGAGCAGTTCTTC,CASSLAPQISAYNEQFF
-,TRBD1,TRBJ2-4,TRBV28,TGTGCCAGCAGTTTAGGGAAGGGACAGGGGGTCTTC,CASSLGKGQGVF
many,-,TRBJ2-5,TRBV5-1,TGCGCCAGCAGCTTGGGGACGGGCCAAGAGACCCAGTACTTC,CASSLGTGQETQYF
few,TRBD1,TRBJ2-1,TRBV6-2/TRBV6-3,TGTGCCAGCAGAGCCCAGGACAGGGTACTCTACAATGAGCAGTTCTTC,CASRAQDRVLYNEQFF
few,-,TRBJ2-7,TRBV6-2/TRBV6-3,TGTGCCAGCAGCCACTGGAGTTCCGCCAACGAGCAGTACTTC,CASSHWSSANEQYF
-,-,TRBJ2-3,TRBV19,TGTGCCAGTAGTATGTACTTTCTCGGGGAGAGCACAGATACGCAGTATTTT,CASSMYFLGESTDTQYF
many,TRBD2,TRBJ2-2,TRBV28,TGTGCCAGCAGTAATAGCGGGAGGACGAACACCGGGGAGCTGTTTTTT,CASSNSGRTNTGELFF
-,-,TRBJ1-1,TRBV18,TGTGCCAGCTCACCATATCCAATGGGGACTGAAGCTTTCTTT,CASSPYPMGTEAFF
-,TRBD2,TRBJ2-5,TRBV5-1,TGCGCCAGCAGTGTGACTAGCGGGGGGCAAGAGACCCAGTACTTC,CASSVTSGGQETQYF
-,-,TRBJ2-7,TRBV11-3,TGTGCCAGCAGCGGGCAGGGTTGGGGGAACTACGAGCAGTACTTC,CASSGQGWGNYEQYF
few,-,TRBJ1-4,TRBV6-5,TGTGCCAGCAGTTATTTAGGGGGAAAGGATGAAAAACTGTTTTTT,CASSYLGGKDEKLFF
-,-,TRBJ2-3,TRBV6-9,TGTGCCAGCAGTTACCCAAGTTTGGGGAGCACAGATACGCAGTATTTT,CASSYPSLGSTDTQYF
few,-,TRBJ2-3,TRBV28,TGTGCCAGCAGTTATGGGGCGGCTAGCACAGATACGCAGTATTTT,CASSYGAASTDTQYF
many,-,TRBJ1-5,TRBV12-3/TRBV12-4,TGTGCCAGCAGACAGGGTTCTTTTGGTCGCAATCAGCCCCAGCATTTT,CASRQGSFGRNQPQHF
few,TRBD1,TRBJ2-1,TRBV6-2/TRBV6-3,TGTGCCAGCAGTAATACAGGGGGCTTCTACAATGAGCAGTTCTTC,CASSNTGGFYNEQFF
-,TRBD1,TRBJ2-3,TRBV6-2/TRBV6-3,TGTGCCAGCAGCCTAAACCCGACAGGGACCACAGATACGCAGTATTTT,CASSLNPTGTTDTQYF
many,TRBD2,TRBJ2-1,TRBV29-1,TGCAGCTTCCGACTAGCGGGAGATTACAATGAGCAGTTCTTC,CSFRLAGDYNEQFF
-,-,TRBJ1-1,TRBV19,TGTGCCAGTAGTATAGTACCTGCGAACACTGAAGCTTTCTTT,CASSIVPANTEAFF
many,-,TRBJ1-2,TRBV27,TGTGCCAGCATGAGACTGGACAGTTTCTATGGCTACACCTTC,CASMRLDSFYGYTF
many,TRBD1,TRBJ2-7,TRBV2,TGTGCCAGCAGTTCTAATTTGTGGGACAGGGGGCGCGAGCAGTACTTC,CASSSNLWDRGREQYF
-,TRBD2,TRBJ2-3,TRBV13,TGTGCCAGCAGCTTCGGACTAGCGGGAGTCGCGGATACGCAGTATTTT,CASSFGLAGVADTQYF
many,TRBD1,TRBJ2-1,TRBV19,TGTGCCAGTAGTATAGGAGGGGGCGGTCCCAAATACAATGAGCAGTTCTTC,CASSIGGGGPKYNEQFF